This T cell receptor (beta chain) emerged from a study of shared clonotypes between healthy human individuals. The germline V and J ends were trimmed by 4 bases and 7 bases, with 17 bases remaining between them. In germline, CDR1 is SGHRS, CDR2 YFSETQ. The CDR3 spans 15 residues. Sorted subsets were amplified in replicate PCRs using 150 to 250 ng DNA, tens of thousands of T cell genomes. Sequencing was performed with immunoSEQ multiplex PCR; in TCRdb, only in-frame clones are kept and a portion is missing. The sample contains approximately 2.5 million clones, approximately 93% of which appear only once.

Sequenced sample: naive CD4+ T cells from PBMCs. The subset is: CD45RA+ positively selected. The TCR originated in a man between 18 and 29 years old in good health. Some clones in this sample may be carry-over from other donors' samples. The gene calls are TRBV5-1 and TRBJ2-2; no definite D call. CDR3 nucleotides: TGCGCCAGCAGCGTAGTTCTGGACCCCGGCGGGGAGCTGTTTTTT. Translating gives CASSVVLDPGGELFF.